The 9 T cell receptor beta chains below all came from one sample that was sequenced in a study of blood T cell repertoires in COVID-19. Repertoires were generated with immunoSEQ multiplex PCR, while TCRdb's copy carries only in-frame clones and drops some. Of 130,000 or so clones listed, approximately 81% are singletons. Sequences were obtained from peripheral blood. All receptors come from a man aged 60 to 69 with acute or convalescent COVID-19.

The chain has TRBV5-1 and TRBJ2-1; 10 bases are a match to TRBD1. The germline V gene encodes CDR1 SGHRS and CDR2 YFSETQ. The ends lost 5 bases at V and 7 bases at J; junction bases unmatched: 9. The CDR3 is made up of 15 amino acids. The CDR3 protein is CASRPTGQGRNEQFF. In DNA, the CDR3 is TGCGCCAGCAGACCTACGGGACAGGGGCGGAATGAGCAGTTCTTC.

The V call is TRBV6-5, the J call TRBJ2-7, with D possibly TRBD2 on 5 matching bases. V lost 0 bases, J lost 3 bases, and 12 bases lay in between. CDR1 and CDR2 from the germline V gene are MNHEY and SVGAGI. The CDR3 contains 15 residues. CDR3 amino acids: CASSYSRSGIYEQYF. The DNA of the CDR3 is TGTGCCAGCAGTTACTCAAGGTCGGGGATCTACGAGCAGTACTTC.

This clone was recorded a few times. The chain has TRBV7-9 and TRBJ1-1; D is unclear. Germline V gene lookup returns CDR1 SEHNR and CDR2 FQNEAQ (reference sequence). V was shortened by 2 bases and J by 5 bases, with 9 bases between the two germline ends. This CDR3 is 13 amino acids long. DNA of the CDR3: TGTGCCAGCAGCTTATCAGTGGCAACTGAAGCTTTCTTT. As protein: CASSLSVATEAFF.

The chain links TRBV6-5 to TRBJ1-1; TRBD1 matches at 8 bases. The CDR3 runs 15 residues. The germline V gene encodes CDR1 MNHEY and CDR2 SVGAGI. Trimming at V came to 6 bases and at J to 5 bases, leaving 11 bases not matched to a gene. The CDR3 DNA follows: TGTGCCAGCAGCAGACTTGGACAGGGAGGAACTGAAGCTTTCTTT. Amino acids: CASSRLGQGGTEAFF.

The chain recombines TRBV5-6 with TRBJ2-7; weak D call: TRBD1 (5 bases). The CDR3 extends over 16 amino acids. Trimming cost V 1 base and J 5 bases, with 19 bases left between them. Germline CDR1 reads SGHDT; CDR2 reads YYEEEE. In nucleotides, the CDR3 is TGTGCCAGCAGCTTGCGTTTTTTAGGGGCTGGCAACGAGCAGTACTTC. Translated, it gives CASSLRFLGAGNEQYF.

Points on this clone: One end of the junction is discordant with germline, which a read error may explain. The chain carries TRBV19 and TRBJ1-5; 7 bases map to TRBD1. Germline V gene lookup returns CDR1 LNHDA and CDR2 SQIVND (reference sequence). The CDR3 has 15 amino acids. Here the CDR3 reads CASSIGQVSNQPQHF. The CDR3, as DNA: TGTGCCAGTAGCATAGGACAGGTCAGCAATCAGCCCCAGCATTTT.

V usage is TRBV7-2 and J usage is TRBJ1-1; D unclear. Germline loops: CDR1 SGHTA, CDR2 FQGNSA. CDR3 size: 13 residues. Trimming removed 2 bases at V and 0 bases at J, with 4 bases between. The CDR3 sequence: CASSLSMNTEAFF. Here the CDR3 DNA reads TGTGCCAGCAGCTTATCCATGAACACTGAAGCTTTCTTT.

V and J are TRBV28 and TRBJ1-2; tentatively, D is TRBD1 (5 bases). Trimming left V 3 bases short and J 4 bases short, with 9 bases between. This CDR3 is 13 amino acids long. Per germline, CDR1 MDHEN and CDR2 SYDVKM. As DNA, the CDR3 is TGTGCCAGCAGTTTTGGGGGGGGCTATGGCTACACCTTC. It is translated as CASSFGGGYGYTF.

The chain carries TRBV6-5 and TRBJ1-2, with D hard to call. CDR3 length: 13 residues. Trimming took 6 bases from V and 2 from J, leaving 10 bases between them. Germline assignment: CDR1 MNHEY and CDR2 SVGAGI. The CDR3: CASSPLKNYGYTF. CDR3 nucleotides: TGTGCCAGCAGCCCGTTAAAAAACTATGGCTACACCTTC.